These T cell receptor beta chains were read from a single sample in a study of low-dose radiotherapy and immunotherapy resistance in tumors. TCRdb called the reads again in MiXCR, with one record for every CDR3 protein. The table records fewer than 95,000 distinct CDR3 sequences, just under 9.5% of them present only once. The source material was PBMCs, sampled before treatment. The receptors shown here come from a male donor with prostate cancer. Each CDR3 is given with its conserved first and last residue. The D gene is left open where the match is weak.

>TRBV28|NA|TRBJ1-1
CASLSPRSGSEAFF
>TRBV10-3|NA|TRBJ2-1
CAISRLGSGYNEQFF
>TRBV4-2|NA|TRBJ1-1
CASSQDGANTEAFF
>TRBV30|TRBD1|TRBJ2-1
CAWSSLQGHEQFF
>TRBV27|TRBD2|TRBJ2-2
CASSGIDGLAANTGELFF
>TRBV20-1|TRBD2|TRBJ2-1
CSARRGLAFDNEQFF
>TRBV7-2|TRBD1|TRBJ2-7
CASSPGQGMGEQYF
>TRBV18|NA|TRBJ1-1
CASSQGGEIAFF
>TRBV6-5|NA|TRBJ1-2
CASTQDWDTGGYTF
>TRBV28|NA|TRBJ2-7
CASSSPLTLAQYYEQYF
>TRBV2|NA|TRBJ2-7
CAINSKRAYEQYF
>TRBV10-3|TRBD2|TRBJ2-5
CGAGGTAGETQYF
>TRBV4-3|NA|TRBJ1-5
CASSREGNQPQHF
>TRBV7-9|NA|TRBJ1-1
CASSLVVSGNTEAFF
>TRBV29-1|TRBD1|TRBJ2-1
CSAGQGIYNEQFF
>TRBV28|NA|TRBJ2-7
CASSPGTFFYEQYF
>TRBV28|NA|TRBJ1-4
CASSSAGSGNEKLFF
>TRBV7-2|TRBD1|TRBJ2-2
CASSLAGQGRFPGELFF
>TRBV9|TRBD2|TRBJ2-1
CASSVGRLAGVNEQFF
>TRBV7-8|TRBD2|TRBJ2-1
CASGLAGGFEQFF
>TRBV28|TRBD2|TRBJ2-7
CASKSGSANEQYF
>TRBV12-3/TRBV12-4|NA|TRBJ1-5
CASTWGSSNQPQHF
>TRBV30|NA|TRBJ2-5
CAWKYPGSRETQYF
>TRBV7-2|NA|TRBJ2-1
CASSRDRNEQFF
>TRBV7-9|TRBD1|TRBJ2-2
CASSSHRGGSGELFF
>TRBV28|NA|TRBJ2-7
CASSLFRYEQYF
>TRBV7-2|NA|TRBJ1-4
CASTLSGAVGEKLFF